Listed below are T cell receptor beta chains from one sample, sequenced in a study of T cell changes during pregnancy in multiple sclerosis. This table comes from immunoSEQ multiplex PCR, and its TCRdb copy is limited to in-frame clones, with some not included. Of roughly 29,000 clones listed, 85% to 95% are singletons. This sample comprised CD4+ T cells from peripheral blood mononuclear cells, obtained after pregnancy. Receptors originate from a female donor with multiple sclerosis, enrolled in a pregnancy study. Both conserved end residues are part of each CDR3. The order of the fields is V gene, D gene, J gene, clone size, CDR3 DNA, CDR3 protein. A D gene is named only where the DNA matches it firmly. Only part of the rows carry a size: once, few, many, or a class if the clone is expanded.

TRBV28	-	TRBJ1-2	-	TGTGCCAGCAGTTTAGGGCCGCTTCCTCCTGGCTACACCTTC	CASSLGPLPPGYTF
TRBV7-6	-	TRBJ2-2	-	TGTGCCAGCAGACCTTTAGAGGCGGAGCTGTTTTTT	CASRPLEAELFF
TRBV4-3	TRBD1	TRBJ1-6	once	TGCGCCAGCAGCCAAGATCTAGGCAGGAACAGGGGTCACAATTCACCCCTCCACTTT	CASSQDLGRNRGHNSPLHF
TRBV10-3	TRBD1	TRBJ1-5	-	TGTGCCATCAGTGGGGCAGGGGGACAGCAGCCCCAGCATTTT	CAISGAGGQQPQHF
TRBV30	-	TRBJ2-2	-	TGTGCCTGGAGTGTAACCCTATTATCGATCCCTCACACCGGGGAGCTGTTTTTT	CAWSVTLLSIPHTGELFF
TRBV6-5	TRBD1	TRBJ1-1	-	TGTGCCAGCAGTTATGGACAGGACACTGAAGCTTTCTTT	CASSYGQDTEAFF
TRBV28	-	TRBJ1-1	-	TGTGCCAGCAGTCGAAGAGGGGGACTAGTGATGAACACTGAAGCTTTCTTT	CASSRRGGLVMNTEAFF
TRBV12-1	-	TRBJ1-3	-	TGTGCCAGCCGGAGCTCTGGAAACACCATATATTTT	CASRSSGNTIYF
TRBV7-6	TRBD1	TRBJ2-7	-	TGTGCCAGCAGCTTAGGGACAGGGATGGAGCACGAGCAGTACTTC	CASSLGTGMEHEQYF
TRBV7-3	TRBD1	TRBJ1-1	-	TGTGCCAGCAGGTTGACAGGGGACACTGAAGCTTTCTTT	CASRLTGDTEAFF
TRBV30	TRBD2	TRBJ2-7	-	TGTGCCTGGAGTGCCTTTACCCCGGGACTAGCGGCCTCCTACGAGCAGTACTTC	CAWSAFTPGLAASYEQYF
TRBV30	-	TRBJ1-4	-	TGTGCCTGGAAATTACGGGGGGGAACTAATGAAAAACTGTTTTTT	CAWKLRGGTNEKLFF
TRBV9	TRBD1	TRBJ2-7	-	TGTGCCAGCAGCGTAGACGGACAGGGGAGTTGGGAGCAGTACTTC	CASSVDGQGSWEQYF
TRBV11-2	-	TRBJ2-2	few	TGTGCCAGCAGCCCGGGATCGAACACCGGGGAGCTGTTTTTT	CASSPGSNTGELFF
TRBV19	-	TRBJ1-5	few	TGTGCCAGTAGGAACAGGGACCAGCCCCAGCATTTT	CASRNRDQPQHF
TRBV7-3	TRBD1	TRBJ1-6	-	TGTGCCAGCAGCTCGCCGCCGGGACAGAGAAATTCACCCCTCCACTTT	CASSSPPGQRNSPLHF
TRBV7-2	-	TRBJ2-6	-	TGTGCCAGCAGCTTCCGGGGTGGGGGGTTCTCTGGGGCCAACGTCCTGACTTTC	CASSFRGGGFSGANVLTF
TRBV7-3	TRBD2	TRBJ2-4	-	TGTGCCAGCAGCTCAAGCGGGGGGGCCTTGGGAAACATTCAGTACTTC	CASSSSGGALGNIQYF
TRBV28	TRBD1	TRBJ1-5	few	TGTGCCAGCAGTGCCTCCGGGACAGGGTACGGCCAGCCCCAGCATTTT	CASSASGTGYGQPQHF
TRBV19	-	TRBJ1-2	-	TGTGCCAGTAGTTTTGCAGGAAACCTCAACTATGGCTACACCTTC	CASSFAGNLNYGYTF
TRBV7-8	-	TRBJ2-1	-	TGTGCCAGCAGCCCCCGGACAGACCTTGAGCAGTTCTTC	CASSPRTDLEQFF
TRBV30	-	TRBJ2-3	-	TGTGCCTGGACAGGGTACTCCGATACGCAGTATTTT	CAWTGYSDTQYF
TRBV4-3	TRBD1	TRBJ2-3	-	TGCGCCAGCAGCCAAGGGGACAGGGGGCGACAATATTTT	CASSQGDRGRQYF
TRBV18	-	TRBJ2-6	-	TGTGCCAGCTCACCTCCGGGACTTCAGGTCTCTGGGGCCAACGTCCTGACTTTC	CASSPPGLQVSGANVLTF
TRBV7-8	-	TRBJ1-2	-	TGTGCCAGCAGCCCCGAACAGGGAAACTATGGCTACACCTTC	CASSPEQGNYGYTF
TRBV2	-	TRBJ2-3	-	TGTGCCAGCAGTGAACAGGCTCCAGATACGCAGTATTTT	CASSEQAPDTQYF
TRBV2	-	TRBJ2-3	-	TGTGCCAGCAACGGTGCTAGCACAGATACGCAGTATTTT	CASNGASTDTQYF
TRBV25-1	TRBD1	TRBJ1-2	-	TGTGCCAGCAGTGAATATGGAACAGGGGGCTTCGATGGCTACACCTTC	CASSEYGTGGFDGYTF
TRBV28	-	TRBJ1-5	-	TGTGCCAGCACATATCAGGGTCTGGGTCAGCCCCAGCATTTT	CASTYQGLGQPQHF
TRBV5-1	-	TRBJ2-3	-	TGCGCCAGCAGCTTGGTTGCCAGCGGCGACCTCACAGATACGCAGTATTTT	CASSLVASGDLTDTQYF
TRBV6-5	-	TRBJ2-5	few	TGTGCCAGCAGTTACTCGACATCCGGAGAGACCCAGTACTTC	CASSYSTSGETQYF
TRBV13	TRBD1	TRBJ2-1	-	TGTGCCAGCAGCCCAAACAGGGGGCTTGGGCAGTTCTTC	CASSPNRGLGQFF
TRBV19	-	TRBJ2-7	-	TGTGCCAGTAGTATGTTGGACAGTAGGTCGATGCAGTACTTC	CASSMLDSRSMQYF
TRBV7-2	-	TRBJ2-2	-	TGTGCCAGCAGCCCGTTTAAGGGGCTTAGCACCGGGGAGCTGTTTTTT	CASSPFKGLSTGELFF
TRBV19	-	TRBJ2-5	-	TGTGCCAGTAGTATAAGCCTCCAAGAGACCCAGTACTTC	CASSISLQETQYF
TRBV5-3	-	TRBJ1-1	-	TGTGCCAGAAGCCTAGACGCGATCATGAACACTGAAGCTTTCTTT	CARSLDAIMNTEAFF
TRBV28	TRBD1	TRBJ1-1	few	TGTGGATACCAACAGGGGGCCGAAAAGGGTTTCTTT	CGYQQGAEKGFF
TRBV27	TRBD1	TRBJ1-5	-	TGTGCCAGCAGTAACGCCGGGACAGCTATCCAGCCCCAGCATTTT	CASSNAGTAIQPQHF
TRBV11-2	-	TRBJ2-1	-	TGTGCCAGCACCCCCTTTTTAAACAATGAGCAGTTCTTC	CASTPFLNNEQFF
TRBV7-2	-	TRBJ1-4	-	TGTGCCAGCAGCCGTCAGGGTCCTGAGACTAATGAAAAACTGTTTTTT	CASSRQGPETNEKLFF
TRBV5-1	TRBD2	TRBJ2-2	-	TGCGCCAGCAGCTGGACAACTAGCGGGAGAGGTCCCGGGGAGCTGTTTTTT	CASSWTTSGRGPGELFF
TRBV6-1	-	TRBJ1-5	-	TGTGCCAGCAGTGACCGCCGCCAGTGGTATAGCAATCAGCCCCAGCATTTT	CASSDRRQWYSNQPQHF
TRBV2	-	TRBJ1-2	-	TGTGCCAGCAGTGAACAGGGAACAGGGACGACGATATTC	CASSEQGTGTTIF
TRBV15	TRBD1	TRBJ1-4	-	TGTGCCACCAGCGGAGTCGAGGGACAGGGCTTCGAAAAACTGTTTTTT	CATSGVEGQGFEKLFF
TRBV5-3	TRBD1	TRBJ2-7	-	TGTGCCAGAAGCTTGGTAGGTTCGACAGGGGGGAATAACGAGCAGTACTTC	CARSLVGSTGGNNEQYF
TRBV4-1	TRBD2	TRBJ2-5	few	TGCGCCAGCAGCCCAGGCCAAACTAGCGGACAAGAGACCCAGTACTTC	CASSPGQTSGQETQYF
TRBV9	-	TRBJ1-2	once	TGTGCCAGCAGCGTATCACAGGGAGTTGGCTACACCTTC	CASSVSQGVGYTF
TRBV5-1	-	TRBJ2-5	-	TGCGCCAGCAGCTTGGGGGCGACAGGTAACCAAGAGACCCAGTACTTC	CASSLGATGNQETQYF
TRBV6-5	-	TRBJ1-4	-	TGTGCCAGCAGTTACTCGCCGCAGGGCCGGAATGAAAAACTGTTTTTT	CASSYSPQGRNEKLFF
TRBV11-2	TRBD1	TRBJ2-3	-	TGTGCCAGCAGCTTAGGACAGGGGTGGAGGGATACGCAGTATTTT	CASSLGQGWRDTQYF
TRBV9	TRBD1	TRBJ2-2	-	TGTGCCAGCAGCGTAGTTATGGGACAGGGCATTACGGGCACCGGGGAGCTGTTTTTT	CASSVVMGQGITGTGELFF
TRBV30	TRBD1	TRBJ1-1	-	TGTGCCTGGAGTCCCGGGACAGGGAACACTGAAGCTTTCTTT	CAWSPGTGNTEAFF
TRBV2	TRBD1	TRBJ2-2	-	TGTGCCAGCAGTGAACTACGACAGGGCGGGGGGGAGCTGTTTTTT	CASSELRQGGGELFF
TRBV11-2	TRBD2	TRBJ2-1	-	TGTGCCAGCAGCTTAGGGGGGGGAGGATACAATGAGCAGTTCTTC	CASSLGGGGYNEQFF
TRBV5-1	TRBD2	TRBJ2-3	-	TGCGCCAGCAGCCGGACTAGCGGGACCCGCACAGATACGCAGTATTTT	CASSRTSGTRTDTQYF
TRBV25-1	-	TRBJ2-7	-	TGTGCCAGCAGCGATCTCCAGGTCTACGAGCAGTACTTC	CASSDLQVYEQYF
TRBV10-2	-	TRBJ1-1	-	TGCGCCAGCATGTCATACATGAACACTGAAGCTTTCTTT	CASMSYMNTEAFF